This is a list of T cell receptor beta chains from one sample in a study of cytomegalovirus exposure and HLA in healthy donors. The data were produced by immunoSEQ multiplex PCR, yet TCRdb's version contains in-frame clones alone and is incomplete. This sample has approximately 60,000 clones, with around 90% found just once. The specimen was PBMCs. Receptors originate from a man between 18 and 35 years old in good health and CMV-seronegative. Both conserved end residues are part of each CDR3.

CATTSRGITGELFF	TRBV19	TRBJ2-2
CASRMEGIQYF	TRBV6-5	TRBJ2-4
CAWSWGTTGELFF	TRBV30	TRBJ2-2
CASSPRRTSGQKAYEQYF	TRBV18	TRBJ2-7
CATSRASGGEETQYF	TRBV15	TRBJ2-5
CASSETGGAGKNIQYF	TRBV2	TRBJ2-4
CASSSNTEAFF	TRBV28	TRBJ1-1
CASSVDTGELFF	TRBV2	TRBJ2-2
CASSLEQAADTQYF	TRBV7-8	TRBJ2-3
CASRGSLGELFF	TRBV2	TRBJ2-2
CASSSPQELAGGNEQYF	TRBV28	TRBJ2-7
CASSLSGVDRGTEAFF	TRBV28	TRBJ1-1
CASSLRLAPYEQYF	TRBV28	.
CASSLDPGGPDEQYF	TRBV13	TRBJ2-7
CASGGRQGAYQPQHF	TRBV27	TRBJ1-5
CASSDRGTEEQYF	TRBV11-2	TRBJ2-7
CASRQQGASTDTQYF	TRBV28	TRBJ2-3
CASSFDRVGETQYF	TRBV7-2	TRBJ2-5
CASSYSTGGWKEKLFF	TRBV6-5	TRBJ1-4
CASSYGERGDTTDTQYF	TRBV27	TRBJ2-3
CAISEVSRTSGFEQFF	TRBV10-3	TRBJ2-1
CASRPHRGQSGYTF	TRBV6-5	TRBJ1-2
CASSYSNTDMNTEAFF	TRBV6-5	TRBJ1-1
CASSMGQGSNYGYTF	TRBV13	TRBJ1-2
CASSFETGTEAFF	TRBV7-9	TRBJ1-1
CASSLGGGQTGNTIYF	TRBV7-2	TRBJ1-3
CASSIGVGDSYEQYF	TRBV19	TRBJ2-7
CASSLGGGLATDTQYF	TRBV28	TRBJ2-3
CASSSETRFDDETQYF	TRBV7-9	TRBJ2-5
CASSSVLVLADTQYF	TRBV7-9	TRBJ2-3
CASSVPGLPNEQFF	TRBV2	TRBJ2-1
CATSRESPGVYNEQFF	TRBV15	TRBJ2-1
CASSPGFYEQYF	TRBV5-1	TRBJ2-7
CASSQVRDRNTEAFF	TRBV14	TRBJ1-1
CASSSEATNEKLFF	TRBV6-5	TRBJ1-4
CASSSLNGGTGFYEQYF	TRBV11-2	TRBJ2-7
CSVGLAGDEQYF	TRBV29-1	TRBJ2-7
CASSAPSSTEAFF	TRBV7-9	TRBJ1-1
CASRSMSLLAVF	TRBV2	TRBJ2-3
CASRGTRGWYEQYF	TRBV27	TRBJ2-7
CASSQARTGMGETQYF	TRBV4-1	TRBJ2-5